This note documents a single TCR beta chain sequence. These data originate in a study of shared clonotypes between healthy human individuals. V shed 4 bases and J 0 bases; nucleotides not matched to a gene: 7. CDR1 and CDR2 from the germline V gene are SGHRS and YFSETQ. The CDR3 contains 18 residues. Sorted-subset replicate PCRs used 150 to 200 ng DNA, around 31,000 T cell genomes. TCRdb keeps only in-frame clones here, not all; method: immunoSEQ multiplex PCR. Of 2 million to 2.5 million clones in the sample, 90% to 96% are singletons; the top ten hold around 0.13%. Sequencing input: naive CD4+ T cells sorted from blood. Sample subset: CD45RA+ positively selected. V is TRBV5-1 and J is TRBJ2-4; 13 bases are a match to TRBD2. The origin of this receptor is a young man in good health. CDR3 protein: CASSPGTSGVQAKNIQYF. Written as DNA, the CDR3 is TGCGCCAGCAGCCCCGGGACTAGCGGGGTTCAAGCCAAAAACATTCAGTACTTC.